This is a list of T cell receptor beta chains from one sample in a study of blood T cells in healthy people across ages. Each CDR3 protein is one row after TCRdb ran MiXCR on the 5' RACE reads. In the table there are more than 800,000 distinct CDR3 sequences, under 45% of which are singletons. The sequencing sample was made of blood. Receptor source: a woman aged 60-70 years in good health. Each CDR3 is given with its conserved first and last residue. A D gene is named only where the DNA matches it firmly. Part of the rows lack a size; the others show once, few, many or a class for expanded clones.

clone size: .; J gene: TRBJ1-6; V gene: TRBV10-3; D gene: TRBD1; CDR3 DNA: TGTGCCATCAGTGCAATAGGGGGCGTGGGAAATTCACCCCTCCACTTT; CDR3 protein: CAISAIGGVGNSPLHF
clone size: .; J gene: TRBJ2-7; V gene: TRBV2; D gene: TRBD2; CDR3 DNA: TGTGCCAGCACCTCCACCGGGAAGAACGGACTAGCGGACTACGAGCAGTACTTC; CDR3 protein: CASTSTGKNGLADYEQYF
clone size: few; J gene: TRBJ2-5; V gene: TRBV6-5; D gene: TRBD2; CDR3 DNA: TGTGCCAGCAGCAAGGAGGCTAGCGGTTGGGAAGAGACCCAGTACTTC; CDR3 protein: CASSKEASGWEETQYF
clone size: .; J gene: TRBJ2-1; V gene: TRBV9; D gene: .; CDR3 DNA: TGTGCCAGCAGCGTAGATCCCAGGGTAGATGAGCAGTTCTTC; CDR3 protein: CASSVDPRVDEQFF
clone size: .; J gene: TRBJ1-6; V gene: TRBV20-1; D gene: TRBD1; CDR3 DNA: TGCAGTGCTAGAGATCCCCGACAGGGGGGTTCACCCCTCCACTTT; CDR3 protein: CSARDPRQGGSPLHF
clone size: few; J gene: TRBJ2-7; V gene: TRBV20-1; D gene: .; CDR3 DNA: TGCAGTGCTCCCCGGGACTCATTCTACGAGCAGTACTTC; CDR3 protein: CSAPRDSFYEQYF
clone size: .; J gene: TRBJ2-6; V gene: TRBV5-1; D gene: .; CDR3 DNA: TGCGCCAGCAGTCACACGAACTCTGGGGCCAACGTCCTGACTTTC; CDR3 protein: CASSHTNSGANVLTF
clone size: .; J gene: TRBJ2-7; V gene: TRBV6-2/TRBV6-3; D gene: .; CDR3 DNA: TGTGCCAGCACACAGGCCTACGAGCAGTACTTC; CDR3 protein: CASTQAYEQYF
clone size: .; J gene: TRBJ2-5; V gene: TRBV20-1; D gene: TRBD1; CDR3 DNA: TGCAGTGCTAGACACCCTATCGCCCAGGGGGCAGAGACCCAGTACTTC; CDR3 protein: CSARHPIAQGAETQYF
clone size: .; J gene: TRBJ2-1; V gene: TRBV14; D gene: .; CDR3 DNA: TGTGCCAGCAGCGCGGGCCCTTGGAATGAGCAGTTCTTC; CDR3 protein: CASSAGPWNEQFF
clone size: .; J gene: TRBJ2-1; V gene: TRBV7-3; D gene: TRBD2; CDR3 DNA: TGTGCCAGCAGCCCAAGGGGCGGGAGGGCCAATGAGCAGTTCTTC; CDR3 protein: CASSPRGGRANEQFF
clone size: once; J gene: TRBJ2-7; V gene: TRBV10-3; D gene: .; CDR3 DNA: TGTGCCATCAGTCCCTACAGCGGCTACGAGCAGTACTTC; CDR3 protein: CAISPYSGYEQYF
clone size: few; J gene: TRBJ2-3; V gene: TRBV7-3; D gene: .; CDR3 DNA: TGTGCCAGCAGCTTGGGTTTTTGGACAGATACGCAGTATTTT; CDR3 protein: CASSLGFWTDTQYF
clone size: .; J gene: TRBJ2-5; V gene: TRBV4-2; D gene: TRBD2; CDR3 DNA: TGTGCCAGCACGCCTAGCGGGAGGAGCCAAGAGACCCAGTACTTC; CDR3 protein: CASTPSGRSQETQYF
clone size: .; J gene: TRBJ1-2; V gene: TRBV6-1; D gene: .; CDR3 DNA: TGTGCCAGCAGTGATCGGAGTTCCCAGTCCTGGGGCCCGAACTATGGCTACACCTTC; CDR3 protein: CASSDRSSQSWGPNYGYTF
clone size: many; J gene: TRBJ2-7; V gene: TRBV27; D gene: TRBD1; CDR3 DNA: TGTGCCAGCAGTGCCTTGACAGGGGCCAACTCCTACGAGCAGTACTTC; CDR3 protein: CASSALTGANSYEQYF
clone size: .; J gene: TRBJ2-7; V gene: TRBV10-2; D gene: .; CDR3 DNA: TGCGCCAGCAGTGACGACGGAAGTTTGCGAGAGTACTTC; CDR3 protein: CASSDDGSLREYF
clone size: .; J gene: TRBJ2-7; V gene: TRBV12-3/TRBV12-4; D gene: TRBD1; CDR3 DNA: TGTGCCAGCAGTTCCGGAATTACAGGGGGCCGCTTCTACGAGCAGTACTTC; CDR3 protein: CASSSGITGGRFYEQYF
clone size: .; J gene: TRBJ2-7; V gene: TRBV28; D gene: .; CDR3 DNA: TGTGCCAGCAGCATGCTCGGGGGGCGGTACGAGCAGTACTTC; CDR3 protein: CASSMLGGRYEQYF
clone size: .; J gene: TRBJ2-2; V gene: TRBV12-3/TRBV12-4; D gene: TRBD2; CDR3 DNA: TGTGCCAGCAGTCTCGGACTAGGGAGCACCGGGGAGCTGTTTTTT; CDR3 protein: CASSLGLGSTGELFF
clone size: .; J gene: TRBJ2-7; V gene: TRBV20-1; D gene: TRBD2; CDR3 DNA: TGCAGTGCTAGCCTAGGGACTAGATTTTTCGAGCAGTACTTC; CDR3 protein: CSASLGTRFFEQYF
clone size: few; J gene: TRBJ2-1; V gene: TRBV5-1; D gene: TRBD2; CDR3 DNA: TGCGCCAGCAGCGCCGTAGCGGGAGGTCATGAGCAGTTCTTC; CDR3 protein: CASSAVAGGHEQFF
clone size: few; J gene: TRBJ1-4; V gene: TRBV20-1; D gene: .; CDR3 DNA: TGCAGCGGGAGCTGGAGGAATGAAAAACTGTTTTTT; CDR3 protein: CSGSWRNEKLFF
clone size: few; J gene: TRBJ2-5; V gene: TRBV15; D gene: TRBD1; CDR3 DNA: TGTGCCACCAGCAGGTCTAGGGACAGGGAAGAGACCCAGTACTTC; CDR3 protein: CATSRSRDREETQYF
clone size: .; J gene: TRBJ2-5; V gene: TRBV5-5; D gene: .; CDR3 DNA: TGTGCCAGCAGCTTGCTGCTAGGCGGCCTCAATGAGCAGTACTTC; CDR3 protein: CASSLLLGGLNEQYF
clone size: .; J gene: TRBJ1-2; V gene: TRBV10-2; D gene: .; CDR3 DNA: TGCGCCATCAGTGAGGTGGGAGGAGGCTACACCTTC; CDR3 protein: CAISEVGGGYTF
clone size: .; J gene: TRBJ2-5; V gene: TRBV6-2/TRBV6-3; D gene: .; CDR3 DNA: TGTGCCAGCCTAGGGGCTCTGGAGACCCAGTACTTC; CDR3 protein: CASLGALETQYF
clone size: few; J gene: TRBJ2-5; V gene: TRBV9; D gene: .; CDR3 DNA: TGTGCCAGCAGCCCAGGCGGGCGCGAAGAGACCCAGTACTTC; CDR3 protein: CASSPGGREETQYF